This T cell receptor beta chain stems from a study of blood T cell repertoires in COVID-19. Study-wide context: From the United States, Italy and Spain came samples of acute and convalescent COVID-19. T cells, B-cell-depleted T cells, or PBMCs provided the cDNA or gDNA that served as material.

The trim removed 2 bases at V and 3 bases at J, leaving 16 bases unmatched. The germline CDR1 and CDR2 sequences are WSHSY and SAAADI. The CDR3 runs to 19 residues. Original data processing: Nucleated cell counts were estimated from reference gene primer amplification. Sequencing used immunoSEQ multiplex PCR; TCRdb keeps in-frame clones, though not all of them. V, J and clone size are taken as reported in that table, and D and trimming were inferred from the DNA itself. Here the sample spans 300,000 or so clones, about nine tenths being singletons. Sequenced: peripheral blood. The TCR was taken from a woman younger than 45 with COVID-19, enrolled during active disease. The chain employs TRBV10-2 and TRBJ1-5; 7 positions match TRBD1. The CDR3 region has the DNA TGCGCCAGCAGTGAGCCCTTCGACAGGGCTGGGCGTGACAATCAGCCCCAGCATTTT. Encoded protein: CASSEPFDRAGRDNQPQHF.